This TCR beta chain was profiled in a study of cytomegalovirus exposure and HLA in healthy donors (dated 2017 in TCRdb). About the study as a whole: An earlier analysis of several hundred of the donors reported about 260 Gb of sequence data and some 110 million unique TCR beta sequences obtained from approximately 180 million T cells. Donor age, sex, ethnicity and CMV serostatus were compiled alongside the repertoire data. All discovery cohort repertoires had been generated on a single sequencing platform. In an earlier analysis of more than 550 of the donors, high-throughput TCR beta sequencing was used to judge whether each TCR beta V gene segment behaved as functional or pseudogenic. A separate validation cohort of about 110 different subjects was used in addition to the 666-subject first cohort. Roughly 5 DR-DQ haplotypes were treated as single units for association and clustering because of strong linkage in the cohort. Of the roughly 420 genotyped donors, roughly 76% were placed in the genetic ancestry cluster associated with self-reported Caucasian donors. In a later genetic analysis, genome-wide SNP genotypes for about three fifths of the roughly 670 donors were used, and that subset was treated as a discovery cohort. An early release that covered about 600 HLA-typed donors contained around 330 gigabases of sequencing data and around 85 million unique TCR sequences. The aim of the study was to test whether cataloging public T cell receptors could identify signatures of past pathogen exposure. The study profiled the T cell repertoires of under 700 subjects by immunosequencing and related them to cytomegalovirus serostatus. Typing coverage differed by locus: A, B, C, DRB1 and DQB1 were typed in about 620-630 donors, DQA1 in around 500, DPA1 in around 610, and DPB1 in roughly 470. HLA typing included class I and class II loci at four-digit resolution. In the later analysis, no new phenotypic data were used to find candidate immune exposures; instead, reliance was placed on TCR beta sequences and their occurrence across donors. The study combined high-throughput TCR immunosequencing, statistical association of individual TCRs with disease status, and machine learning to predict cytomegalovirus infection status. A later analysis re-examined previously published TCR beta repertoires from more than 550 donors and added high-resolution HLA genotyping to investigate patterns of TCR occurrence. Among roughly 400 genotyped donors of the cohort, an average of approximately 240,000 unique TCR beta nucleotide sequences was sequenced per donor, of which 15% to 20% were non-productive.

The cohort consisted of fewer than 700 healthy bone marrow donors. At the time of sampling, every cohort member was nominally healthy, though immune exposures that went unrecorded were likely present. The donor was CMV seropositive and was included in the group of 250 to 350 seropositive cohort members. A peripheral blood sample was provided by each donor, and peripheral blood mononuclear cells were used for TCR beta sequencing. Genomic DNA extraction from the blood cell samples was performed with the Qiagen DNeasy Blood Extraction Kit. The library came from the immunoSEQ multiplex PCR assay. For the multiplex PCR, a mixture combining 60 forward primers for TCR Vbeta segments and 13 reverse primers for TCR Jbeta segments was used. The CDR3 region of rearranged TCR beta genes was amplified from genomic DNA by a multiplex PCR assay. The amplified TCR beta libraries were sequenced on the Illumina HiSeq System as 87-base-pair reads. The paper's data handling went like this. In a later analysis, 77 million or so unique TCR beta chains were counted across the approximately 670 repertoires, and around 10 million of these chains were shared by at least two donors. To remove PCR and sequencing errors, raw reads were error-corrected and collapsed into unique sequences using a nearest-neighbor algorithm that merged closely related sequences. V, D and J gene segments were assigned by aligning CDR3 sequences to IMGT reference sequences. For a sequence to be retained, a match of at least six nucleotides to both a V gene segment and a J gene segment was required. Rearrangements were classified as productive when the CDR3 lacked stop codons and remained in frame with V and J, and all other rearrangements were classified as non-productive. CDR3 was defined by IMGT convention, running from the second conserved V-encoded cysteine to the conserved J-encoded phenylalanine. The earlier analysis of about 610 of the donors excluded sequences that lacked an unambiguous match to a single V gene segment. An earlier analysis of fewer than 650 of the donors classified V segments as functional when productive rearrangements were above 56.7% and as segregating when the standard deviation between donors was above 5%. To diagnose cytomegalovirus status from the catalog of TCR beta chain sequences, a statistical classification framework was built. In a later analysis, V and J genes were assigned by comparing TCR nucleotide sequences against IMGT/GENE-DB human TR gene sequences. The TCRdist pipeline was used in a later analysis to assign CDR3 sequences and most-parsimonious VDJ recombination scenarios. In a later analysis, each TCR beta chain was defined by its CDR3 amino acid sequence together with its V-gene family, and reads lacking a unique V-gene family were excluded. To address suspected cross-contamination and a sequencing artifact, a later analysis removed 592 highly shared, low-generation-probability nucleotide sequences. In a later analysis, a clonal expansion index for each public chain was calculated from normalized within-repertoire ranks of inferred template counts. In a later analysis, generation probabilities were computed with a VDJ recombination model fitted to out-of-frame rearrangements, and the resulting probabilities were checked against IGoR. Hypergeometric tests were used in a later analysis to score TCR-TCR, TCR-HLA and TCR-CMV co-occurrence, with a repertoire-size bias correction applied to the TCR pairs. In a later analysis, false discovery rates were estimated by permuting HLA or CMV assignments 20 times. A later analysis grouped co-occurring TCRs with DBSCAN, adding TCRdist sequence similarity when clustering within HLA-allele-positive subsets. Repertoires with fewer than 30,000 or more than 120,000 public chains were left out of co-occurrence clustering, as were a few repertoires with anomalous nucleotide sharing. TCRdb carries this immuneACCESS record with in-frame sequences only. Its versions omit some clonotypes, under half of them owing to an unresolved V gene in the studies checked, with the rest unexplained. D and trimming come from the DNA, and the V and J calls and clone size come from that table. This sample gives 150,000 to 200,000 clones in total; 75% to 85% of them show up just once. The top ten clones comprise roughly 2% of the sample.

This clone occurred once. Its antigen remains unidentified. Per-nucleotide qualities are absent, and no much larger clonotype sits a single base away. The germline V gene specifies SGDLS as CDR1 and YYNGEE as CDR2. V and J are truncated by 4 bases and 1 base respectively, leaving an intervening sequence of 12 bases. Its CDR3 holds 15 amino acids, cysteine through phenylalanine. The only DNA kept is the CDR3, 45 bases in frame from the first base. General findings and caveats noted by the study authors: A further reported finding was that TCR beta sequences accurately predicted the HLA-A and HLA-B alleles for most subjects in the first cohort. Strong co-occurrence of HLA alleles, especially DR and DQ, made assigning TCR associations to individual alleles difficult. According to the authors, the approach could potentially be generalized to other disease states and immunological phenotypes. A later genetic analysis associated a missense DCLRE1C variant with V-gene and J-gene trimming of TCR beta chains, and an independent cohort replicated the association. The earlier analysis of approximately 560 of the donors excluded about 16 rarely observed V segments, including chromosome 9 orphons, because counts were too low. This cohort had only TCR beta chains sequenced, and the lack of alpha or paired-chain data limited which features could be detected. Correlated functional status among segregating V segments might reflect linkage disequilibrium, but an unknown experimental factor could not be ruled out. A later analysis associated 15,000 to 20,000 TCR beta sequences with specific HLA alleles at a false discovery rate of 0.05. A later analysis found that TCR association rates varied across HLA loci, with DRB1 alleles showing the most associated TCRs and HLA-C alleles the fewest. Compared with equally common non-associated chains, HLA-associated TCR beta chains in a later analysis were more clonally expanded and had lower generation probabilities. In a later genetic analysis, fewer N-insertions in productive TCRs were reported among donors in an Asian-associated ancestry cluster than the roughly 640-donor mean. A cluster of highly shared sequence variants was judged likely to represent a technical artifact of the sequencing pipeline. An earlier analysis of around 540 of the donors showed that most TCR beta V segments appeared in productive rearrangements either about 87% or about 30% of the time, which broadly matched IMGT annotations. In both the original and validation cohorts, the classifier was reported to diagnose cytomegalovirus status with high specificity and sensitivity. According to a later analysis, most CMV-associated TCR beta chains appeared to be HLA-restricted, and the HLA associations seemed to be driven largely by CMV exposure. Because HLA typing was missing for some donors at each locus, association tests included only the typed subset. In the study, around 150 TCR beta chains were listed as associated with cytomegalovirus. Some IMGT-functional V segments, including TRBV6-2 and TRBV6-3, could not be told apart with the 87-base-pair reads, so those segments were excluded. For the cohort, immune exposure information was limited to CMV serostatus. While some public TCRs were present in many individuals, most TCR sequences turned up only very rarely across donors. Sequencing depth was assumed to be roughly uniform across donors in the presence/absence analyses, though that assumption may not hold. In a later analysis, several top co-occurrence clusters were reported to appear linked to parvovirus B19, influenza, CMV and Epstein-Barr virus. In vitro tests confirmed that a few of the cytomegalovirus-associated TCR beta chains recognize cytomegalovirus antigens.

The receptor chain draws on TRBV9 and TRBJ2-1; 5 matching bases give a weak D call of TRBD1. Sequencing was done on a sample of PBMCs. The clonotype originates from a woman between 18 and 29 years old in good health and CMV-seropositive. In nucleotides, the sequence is TGTGCCAGCAGCCCACTTCCAGGGTCCTACAATGAGCAGTTCTTC. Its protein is CASSPLPGSYNEQFF.